Each of the 28 T cell receptor beta chains below was sequenced from the same sample in a study of CD8+CD57+ T cells in acquired aplastic anemia. Flow cytometry had shown expanded CD8+CD57+ cells in the patients chosen for sequencing. Using genomic DNA as the template, TCR beta VDJ and CDR3 profiling was carried out. In TCRdb, the reads were re-called with MiXCR into one record per CDR3 protein. In the table there are about 160,000 distinct CDR3 sequences, about two thirds of which are singletons. Specimen: sorted CD4+, CD8+, or CD8+CD57+ T cells (not recorded which) from PBMCs. The source is a human donor with aplastic anemia.

This chain connects TRBV4-1 to TRBJ2-7, with D unclear. CDR1 and CDR2 (germline): MGHRA, YSYEKL. This CDR3 contains 14 residues. V lost 1 base and J lost 3, with 10 bases in between. CDR3: CASSQGSSLYEQYF. In DNA form, the CDR3 reads TGCGCCAGCAGCCAAGGTTCTTCCCTCTACGAGCAGTACTTC.

This clonotype was counted a single time. This rearrangement joins TRBV7-9 to TRBJ2-5; D perhaps matches TRBD1 (5 bases). V was shortened by 4 bases and J by 1 base, with 16 bases between the two germline ends. Per the germline V gene, CDR1 is SEHNR and CDR2 is FQNEAQ (reference sequence). The CDR3 runs to 16 residues. The CDR3 DNA reads as TGTGCCAGCAGCTCAGGGATTATCGACAGCCAAGAGACCCAGTACTTC. Its protein product is CASSSGIIDSQETQYF.

The chain couples TRBV9 to TRBJ2-2; D possibly matches TRBD1 or TRBD2 (5 bases each). The CDR3 is 14 amino acids. The germline V and J ends were trimmed by 0 bases and 4 bases, with 7 bases remaining between them. Germline CDR1 and CDR2: SGDLS and YYNGEE. The CDR3 region is CASSVEGPTGELFF. As DNA, the CDR3 is TGTGCCAGCAGCGTAGAGGGACCCACCGGGGAGCTGTTTTTT.

The chain couples TRBV19 to TRBJ1-5, with 8 nucleotides matching TRBD1. The CDR3 sequence is 15 residues long. V dropped 5 bases and J dropped 4; count of bases not matched to a gene: 7. Germline CDR1 reads LNHDA; CDR2 reads SQIVND (reference sequence). The CDR3 loop reads CASSGTRTGNQPQHF. The CDR3 DNA sequence: TGTGCCAGTAGTGGGACAAGGACAGGGAATCAGCCCCAGCATTTT.

The chain uses TRBV7-3 and TRBJ2-7, with a weak D call TRBD2 (6 bases). Germline CDR1 reads SGHTA; CDR2 reads FQGTGA. The V end was cut by 6 bases, the J end by 4 bases, with 13 bases between. This CDR3 has 13 amino acids. The CDR3 nucleotides read TGTGCCAGCAGTGAAGTGGGGACTTACGAGCAGTACTTC. Amino acids: CASSEVGTYEQYF. Supplemented by reference TRBV7-3 and TRBJ2-7, the full variable domain reads GAGVSQTPSNKVTEKGKYVELRCDPISGHTALYWYRQSLGQGPEFLIYFQGTGAADDSGLPNDRFFAVRPEGSVSTLKIQRTERGDSAVYLCASSEVGTYEQYFGPGTRLTVT.

V gene TRBV10-1 combines with J gene TRBJ2-7; D not resolved. The CDR3 covers 13 residues. The germline V gene encodes CDR1 WNHNN and CDR2 SYGVQD (reference sequence). V was trimmed by 6 bases and J by 2 bases, leaving 11 bases between them. CDR3 sequence: CASRYPDTYEQYF. The DNA for the CDR3 is TGCGCCAGCAGATACCCCGACACCTACGAGCAGTACTTC.

This clonotype was detected only once. The rearrangement links TRBV5-6 to TRBJ2-1; D unclear. Germline V gene data show CDR1 as SGHDT and CDR2 as YYEEEE. The CDR3 extends over 11 amino acids. V was shortened by 2 bases and J by 12 bases, with 9 bases between the two germline ends. The chain's CDR3 is CASSLVFSQFF. In DNA, the CDR3 is TGTGCCAGCAGCTTAGTCTTTTCGCAGTTCTTC.

This clonotype showed up many times. V gene TRBV9 combines with J gene TRBJ2-2; D is ambiguous. This CDR3 has 15 residues. Germline V CDR1 and CDR2: SGDLS, YYNGEE. Trimming pared 0 bases from V and 6 bases from J, leaving 12 bases between. CDR3 sequence reads: CASSVVGKTSGELFF. In DNA form, the CDR3 reads TGTGCCAGCAGCGTAGTGGGAAAAACTTCCGGGGAGCTGTTTTTT.

The V gene is TRBV20-1, the J gene TRBJ1-5, with D perhaps matching TRBD1 (6 bases). V lost 2 bases and J lost 4, with 9 bases in between. Germline V gene lookup returns CDR1 DFQATT and CDR2 SNEGSKA (reference sequence). This CDR3 spans 13 amino acids. The DNA for the CDR3 is TGCAGTGCTAGACGGGGACAAAATCAGCCCCAGCATTTT. As protein: CSARRGQNQPQHF.

The chain combines TRBV7-9 with TRBJ2-7, with TRBD2 as a possible D gene (6 bases). From germline, CDR1 is SEHNR and CDR2 FQNEAQ (reference sequence). The CDR3 totals 15 residues. Deletions cut 1 base from V and 3 bases from J, with 13 bases between. The CDR3 is CASSLEEGLRYEQYF. For the CDR3, the DNA is TGTGCCAGCAGCTTAGAGGAGGGGCTACGCTACGAGCAGTACTTC.

In regard to this clonotype: One junction end does not reproduce the germline sequence, and a read error may be involved. The rearrangement uses TRBV10-2 and TRBJ1-5; 8 bases line up with TRBD1. CDR3 length: 15 amino acids. The germline V gene has CDR1 WSHSY and CDR2 SAAADI. The CDR3 nucleotides are TGCGCCAGCAGCGGACAGGGCACCTACAATGAGCCCCAGCATTTT. As protein: CASSGQGTYNEPQHF.

The chain has TRBV7-3 and TRBJ1-1; D may be TRBD1 (6 bases). This CDR3 has 15 amino acids. Germline V lookup: CDR1 SGHTA, CDR2 FQGTGA. The V and J ends lost 6 bases and 0 bases respectively, with 14 bases between them. CDR3 region: CASRLSGDVNTEAFF. DNA of the CDR3: TGTGCCAGCAGACTATCAGGGGATGTGAACACTGAAGCTTTCTTT.

The rearrangement joins TRBV7-6 to TRBJ2-1, with D tentatively TRBD2 (5 bases). Trimming removed 5 bases at V and 0 bases at J, with 14 bases between. This CDR3 comprises 16 residues. Germline V gene data show CDR1 as SGHVS and CDR2 as FNYEAQ. The CDR3 is CASSVTSQSSYNEQFF. DNA of the CDR3: TGTGCCAGCAGCGTCACTAGTCAGAGCTCCTACAATGAGCAGTTCTTC.

This clonotype was detected once. The chain is built from TRBV14 and TRBJ2-2; 7 nucleotides match TRBD1. The CDR3 loop spans 19 amino acids. V dropped 2 bases and J dropped 2; count of bases not matched to a gene: 14. The germline CDR1 and CDR2 sequences are SGHDN and FVKESK. The CDR3 protein is CASSQIQGPYSGNTGELFF. The CDR3 DNA reads as TGTGCCAGCAGCCAAATACAGGGGCCATACTCTGGAAACACCGGGGAGCTGTTTTTT.

The chain uses TRBV2 and TRBJ1-6; no reliable D call. The CDR3 runs 13 residues. Trimming removed 8 bases at V and 0 bases at J, with 5 bases between. Germline CDR1 is SNHLY and CDR2 is FYNNEI. CDR3 DNA: TGTGCCAGCCCGGACTCCTATAATTCACCCCTCCACTTT. Its protein product is CASPDSYNSPLHF.

This clonotype has a single count. This chain uses TRBV20-1 with TRBJ2-1; possibly TRBD1 or TRBD2 for D (5 bases each). The V end lost 0 bases, the J end lost 7 bases, and 19 bases lay between the germline ends. This CDR3 is built from 16 residues. The germline CDR1 and CDR2 sequences are DFQATT and SNEGSKA (reference sequence). This chain's CDR3 is CSARDLRGVFANEQFF. The CDR3 nucleotides are TGCAGTGCTAGAGATCTGAGGGGCGTTTTTGCGAATGAGCAGTTCTTC.

V usage is TRBV12-3 or TRBV12-4 and J usage is TRBJ2-1; D is possibly TRBD1 or TRBD2 (5 bases each). The CDR3 is 13 amino acids. Deletions cut 5 bases from V and 9 bases from J, with 14 bases between. The CDR3 here is CASSPGTPREQFF. Written as DNA, the CDR3 is TGTGCCAGCAGTCCCGGGACGCCACGTGAGCAGTTCTTC.

This clonotype was counted once. The chain couples TRBV9 to TRBJ1-1; D unclear. The length of the CDR3 is 13 residues. The germline V gene has CDR1 SGDLS and CDR2 YYNGEE. The germline V and J ends were trimmed by 0 bases and 5 bases, with 8 bases remaining between them. CDR3 residues: CASSVVDGTEAFF. Written as DNA, the CDR3 is TGTGCCAGCAGCGTAGTAGATGGGACTGAAGCTTTCTTT.

The chain carries TRBV11-2 and TRBJ2-3; no firm D call. V was shortened by 2 bases and J by 2 bases, with 11 bases between the two germline ends. The CDR3 runs to 15 residues. Germline V gene lookup returns CDR1 SGHAT and CDR2 FQNNGV. CDR3 region: CASSLRPMFTDTQYF. The CDR3 nucleotides read TGTGCCAGCAGCTTAAGGCCAATGTTCACAGATACGCAGTATTTT.

The chain couples TRBV11-2 to TRBJ2-7; D unresolved. From germline, CDR1 is SGHAT and CDR2 FQNNGV. This CDR3 is built from 12 residues. The V and J ends lost 5 bases and 3 bases respectively, with 8 bases between them. The CDR3 region has the DNA TGTGCCAGCAGCGCCGACAACTACGAGCAGTACTTC. It codes for CASSADNYEQYF.

This sequence joins TRBV6-5 and TRBJ1-2, with no clear D. This CDR3 region has 14 residues. The V gene lost 0 bases and the J gene lost 7 bases, with 12 bases spanning the gap. Germline V gene data show CDR1 as MNHEY and CDR2 as SVGAGI. CDR3 loop: CASSYSREFGGYTF. CDR3 coding DNA: TGTGCCAGCAGTTACTCGAGGGAGTTTGGTGGCTACACCTTC.

This chain uses TRBV11-3 with TRBJ2-7, with D hard to call. CDR1 and CDR2 from the germline V gene are SGHNT and YENEEA. CDR3 length: 15 residues. V was pared by 5 bases and J by 1 base, with 15 bases between. CDR3 in DNA: TGTGCCAGCAGCCTCCTTGGGTACCCTTCCTACGAGCAGTACTTC. The encoded protein is CASSLLGYPSYEQYF.

This chain links TRBV7-2 with TRBJ2-3; the match to TRBD1 covers 8 bases. V shed 5 bases, J shed 2 bases, and the junction held 6 bases outside the gene matches. Per the germline V gene, CDR1 is SGHTA and CDR2 is FQGNSA. The CDR3 extends over 15 amino acids. CDR3 DNA: TGTGCCAGCAGCCCCTGGACAGGGAACACAGATACGCAGTATTTT. This codes for CASSPWTGNTDTQYF. The full variable domain, in which reference TRBV7-2 and TRBJ2-3 provide the parts outside the CDR3, is GAGVSQSPSNKVTEKGKDVELRCDPISGHTALYWYRQSLGQGLEFLIYFQGNSAPDKSGLPSDRFSAERTGGSVSTLTIQRTQQEDSAVYLCASSPWTGNTDTQYFGPGTRLTVL.

There are many counts of this clonotype. The gene calls are TRBV4-3 and TRBJ1-1, with D possibly matching TRBD1 (5 bases). This CDR3 region has 16 residues. Germline assignment: CDR1 LGHNA and CDR2 YSLEER. V was trimmed by 0 bases and J by 8 bases, leaving 19 bases between them. The DNA for the CDR3 is TGCGCCAGCAGCCAAGATCCGTGGGACCATGAAATAGAAGCTTTCTTT. Translated: CASSQDPWDHEIEAFF.

In this sample, this clonotype turned up many times. The chain combines TRBV20-1 with TRBJ2-1, with 9 positions matching TRBD1. CDR1 is DFQATT, CDR2 SNEGSKA, per germline (reference sequence). There are 12 residues in the CDR3. The V gene end was trimmed by 7 bases and the J gene end by 9 bases; junction bases not matched to a gene: 7. CDR3 nucleotide sequence: TGCAGTGTTCCCACAGGGGGCGGTGAGCAGTTCTTC. Translating gives CSVPTGGGEQFF.

This clonotype was observed once. The chain combines TRBV7-2 with TRBJ2-7; D gene unclear. CDR3 size: 15 residues. Germline V gene data show CDR1 as SGHTA and CDR2 as FQGNSA. The V and J ends lost 1 base and 3 bases respectively, with 13 bases between them. Written as DNA, the CDR3 is TGTGCCAGCAGCTTAGAGCTACGAACGCACTACGAGCAGTACTTC. It encodes CASSLELRTHYEQYF.

CDR3 sequence (DNA): TGTGCCAGCAGTGAACAGGGGGCGGTAAACACTGAAGCTTTCTTT. Its translation is CASSEQGAVNTEAFF. This chain uses TRBV14 with TRBJ1-1, with 9 nucleotides matching TRBD1. This CDR3 region has 15 residues. J gave up 2 bases and V 6 bases, and 7 bases lay outside the gene matches. Germline-derived CDR1 and CDR2 are SGHDN and FVKESK.

This clonotype was seen only once. V usage is TRBV5-6 and J usage is TRBJ1-2; no reliable D call. The V and J ends lost 3 bases and 2 bases respectively, with 5 bases between them. The CDR3 length is 12 residues. Germline V gene sequence: CDR1 SGHDT, CDR2 YYEEEE. For the CDR3, the DNA is TGTGCCAGCAGCTCGTACAACTATGGCTACACCTTC. It translates to CASSSYNYGYTF.